Below, 12 T cell receptor beta chains from the same sample are listed, as sequenced in a study of shared clonotypes between healthy human individuals. Sequencing used immunoSEQ multiplex PCR; TCRdb keeps in-frame clones, though not all of them. Among roughly 2.2 million clones listed, more than 80% were seen once. The sample comprised naive CD4+ T cells from PBMCs. The subset is: CD45RA+ positively selected. The receptor set was obtained from a man younger than 30 in good health. Some clones in this sample may be carry-over from other donors' samples.

CDR3 bases: TGCGCCAGCAGCGATAGCGGGTCTAGCACAGATACGCAGTATTTT. This sequence encodes CASSDSGSSTDTQYF. V is TRBV5-1 and J is TRBJ2-3; 7 positions agree with TRBD2. V lost 4 bases, J lost 0 bases, and 5 bases stayed unmatched. The CDR3 covers 15 residues. The germline V gene has CDR1 SGHRS and CDR2 YFSETQ.

The chain is built from TRBV19 and TRBJ1-1; D is unclear. The germline V gene has CDR1 LNHDA and CDR2 SQIVND (reference sequence). The V end lost 5 bases, the J end lost 1 base, and 8 bases lay between the germline ends. The CDR3 consists of 13 residues. CDR3 amino acids: CASSATANTEAFF. The CDR3 coding sequence is TGTGCCAGTAGTGCAACAGCGAACACTGAAGCTTTCTTT. Together with reference TRBV19 and TRBJ1-1, the CDR3 gives the full variable domain: DGGITQSPKYLFRKEGQNVTLSCEQNLNHDAMYWYRQDPGQGLRLIYYSQIVNDFQKGDIAEGYSVSREKKESFPLTVTSAQKNPTAFYLCASSATANTEAFFGQGTRLTVV.

There are a few counts of this clone. Other nucleotide sequences from this sample produce the same CDR3. The DNA for the CDR3 is TGCGCCAGCAGCTTGGTTGCGGGAAACTATGGCTACACCTTC. It encodes CASSLVAGNYGYTF. The rearrangement joins TRBV5-1 to TRBJ1-2; D is unclear. The CDR3 has 14 residues. Trimming pared 0 bases from V and 2 bases from J, leaving 8 bases between. Per germline, CDR1 SGHRS and CDR2 YFSETQ.

CDR3 in amino acids: CATSARRGPEAFF. The CDR3 nucleotides read TGTGCCACCAGCGCCCGAAGGGGACCTGAAGCTTTCTTT. The rearrangement uses TRBV15 and TRBJ1-1; D might be TRBD1 (5 bases). The CDR3 covers 13 residues. The V gene lost 5 bases and the J gene lost 6 bases, with 13 bases spanning the gap. Germline assignment: CDR1 LNHNV and CDR2 YYDKDF (reference sequence).

The J gene is TRBJ1-1, the V gene TRBV5-1; D ambiguous. V lost 0 bases and J lost 7, with 13 bases in between. The CDR3 has 14 amino acids. CDR1 and CDR2 from the germline V gene are SGHRS and YFSETQ. The chain's CDR3 is CASSLVPSMDEAFF. CDR3 coding DNA: TGCGCCAGCAGCTTGGTCCCGTCGATGGATGAAGCTTTCTTT. Complete variable domain (other parts from reference TRBV5-1 and TRBJ1-1): KAGVTQTPRYLIKTRGQQVTLSCSPISGHRSVSWYQQTPGQGLQFLFEYFSETQRNKGNFPGRFSGRQFSNSRSEMNVSTLELGDSALYLCASSLVPSMDEAFFGQGTRLTVV.

The chain couples TRBV6-1 to TRBJ2-2; D not resolved. Germline CDR1 MNHNS, CDR2 SASEGT. The CDR3 runs to 13 residues. The germline V and J ends were trimmed by 1 base and 6 bases, with 6 bases remaining between them. CDR3 protein: CASSEVEAGELFF. The CDR3 DNA reads as TGTGCCAGCAGTGAAGTCGAGGCCGGGGAGCTGTTTTTT.

The V call is TRBV21-1, the J call TRBJ2-5; TRBD1 was called by the table and not checked on the DNA. TRBV21-1 is reported as a pseudogene. This CDR3 contains 14 residues. CDR3 in DNA: TGTGCCAGCAGCAAATTCAGGGGGCAAGAGACCCAGTACTTC. Protein sequence: CASSKFRGQETQYF.

The gene calls are TRBV11-2 and TRBJ2-1; D perhaps matches TRBD1 (7 bases). The length of the CDR3 is 15 residues. The V gene lost 6 bases and the J gene lost 5 bases, with 17 bases spanning the gap. CDR1 SGHAT and CDR2 FQNNGV come from the germline V gene. The CDR3 here is CASSPVRGAHNEQFF. Written as DNA, the CDR3 is TGTGCCAGCAGTCCAGTCAGGGGGGCCCACAATGAGCAGTTCTTC.

The genes are TRBV4-1 and TRBJ2-1; 13 bases fit TRBD2. The CDR3 loop spans 17 amino acids. CDR1 MGHRA and CDR2 YSYEKL come from the germline V gene. Trimming cost V 5 bases and J 3 bases; bases outside gene matches: 7. CDR3 in DNA: TGCGCCAGCAGCTCGAAGCGGACTAGCGGGAGCTACAATGAGCAGTTCTTC. As protein: CASSSKRTSGSYNEQFF.

V usage is TRBV29-1 and J usage is TRBJ2-2; unclear D gene. Germline V gene sequence: CDR1 SQVTM, CDR2 ANQGSEA. V lost 5 bases and J 2 bases, leaving 12 bases between the germline ends. The CDR3 sequence is 14 residues long. In DNA, the CDR3 is TGCAGCGTTCTACCTTCTATCAACACCGGGGAGCTGTTTTTT. It encodes CSVLPSINTGELFF.

V gene TRBV6-5 combines with J gene TRBJ2-1, with 10 bases aligning to TRBD2. This CDR3 is built from 15 residues. CDR1 and CDR2 from the germline V gene are MNHEY and SVGAGI. Trimming cost V 2 bases and J 7 bases; bases outside gene matches: 5. DNA of the CDR3: TGTGCCAGCAGTTACGAGCGGGAGGGTTGGAATGAGCAGTTCTTC. This codes for CASSYEREGWNEQFF.

The chain is built from TRBV7-9 and TRBJ2-7, with 9 bases fitting TRBD1. The CDR3 totals 16 residues. Germline lookup yields CDR1 SEHNR and CDR2 FQNEAQ (reference sequence). V shed 5 bases, J shed 4 bases, and the junction held 12 bases outside the gene matches. The CDR3 loop is CASSKSSGTGLYEQYF. DNA of the CDR3: TGTGCCAGCAGCAAATCGTCCGGGACAGGGCTATACGAGCAGTACTTC.